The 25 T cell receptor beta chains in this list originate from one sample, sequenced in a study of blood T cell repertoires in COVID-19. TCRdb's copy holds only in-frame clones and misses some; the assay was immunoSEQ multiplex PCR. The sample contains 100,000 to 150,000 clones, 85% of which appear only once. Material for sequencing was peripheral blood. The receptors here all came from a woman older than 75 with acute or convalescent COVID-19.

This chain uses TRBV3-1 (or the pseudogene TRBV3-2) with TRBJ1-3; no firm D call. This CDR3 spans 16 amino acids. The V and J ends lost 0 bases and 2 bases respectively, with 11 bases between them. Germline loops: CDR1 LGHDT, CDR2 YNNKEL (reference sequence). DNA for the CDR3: TGTGCCAGCAGCCAAGATTACCGAACGGCTGGAAACACCATATATTTT. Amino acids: CASSQDYRTAGNTIYF.

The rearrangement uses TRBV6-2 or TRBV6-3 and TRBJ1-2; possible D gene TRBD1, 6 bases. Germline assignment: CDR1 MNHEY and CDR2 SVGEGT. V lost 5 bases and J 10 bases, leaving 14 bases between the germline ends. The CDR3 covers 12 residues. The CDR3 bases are TGTGCCAGCAGTAGGACAGAGGGTAACTACACCTTC. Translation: CASSRTEGNYTF.

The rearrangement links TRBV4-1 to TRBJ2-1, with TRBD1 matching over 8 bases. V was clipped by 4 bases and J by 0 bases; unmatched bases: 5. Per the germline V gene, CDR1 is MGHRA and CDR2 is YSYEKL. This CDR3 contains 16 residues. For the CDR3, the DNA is TGCGCCAGCAGCCTTCACACAGGGGGCTCCTACAATGAGCAGTTCTTC. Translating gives CASSLHTGGSYNEQFF.

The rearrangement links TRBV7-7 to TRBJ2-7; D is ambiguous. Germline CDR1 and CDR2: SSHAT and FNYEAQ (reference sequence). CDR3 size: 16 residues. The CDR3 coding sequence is TGTGCTAGCAGCCCACGTAAGAGTCAGGCAATCTACGAGCAGTACGTC. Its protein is CASSPRKSQAIYEQYV.

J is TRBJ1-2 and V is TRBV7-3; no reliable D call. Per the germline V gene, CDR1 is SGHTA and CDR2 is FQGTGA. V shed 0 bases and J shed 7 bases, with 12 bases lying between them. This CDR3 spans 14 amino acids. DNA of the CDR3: TGTGCCAGCAGCTTAACACCAGGACTGGTTGGCTACACCTTC. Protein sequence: CASSLTPGLVGYTF.

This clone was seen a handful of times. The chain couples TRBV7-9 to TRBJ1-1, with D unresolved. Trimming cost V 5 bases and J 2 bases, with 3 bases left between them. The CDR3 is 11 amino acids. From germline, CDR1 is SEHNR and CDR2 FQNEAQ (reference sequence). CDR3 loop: CASSLNTEAFF. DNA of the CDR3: TGTGCCAGCAGCCTCAACACTGAAGCTTTCTTT.

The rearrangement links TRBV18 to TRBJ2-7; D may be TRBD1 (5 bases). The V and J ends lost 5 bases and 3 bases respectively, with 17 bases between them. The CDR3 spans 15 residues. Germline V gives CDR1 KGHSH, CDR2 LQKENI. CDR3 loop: CASSYTRDFNYEQYF. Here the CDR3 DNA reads TGTGCCAGCTCATATACCAGGGATTTCAACTACGAGCAGTACTTC.

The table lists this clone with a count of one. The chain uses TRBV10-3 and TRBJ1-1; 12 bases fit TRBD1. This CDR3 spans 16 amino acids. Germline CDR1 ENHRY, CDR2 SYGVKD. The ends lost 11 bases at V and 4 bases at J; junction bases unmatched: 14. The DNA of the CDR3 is TGTGCCGCTTCTGGGACAGGGGGCTCCGTGGGCACTGAAGCTTTCTTT. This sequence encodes CAASGTGGSVGTEAFF.

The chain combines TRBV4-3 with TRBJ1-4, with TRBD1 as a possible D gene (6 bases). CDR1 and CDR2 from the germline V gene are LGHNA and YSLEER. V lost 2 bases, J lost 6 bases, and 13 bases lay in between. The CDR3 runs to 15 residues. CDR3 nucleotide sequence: TGCGCCAGCAGCCAAACAGGGCCTGCGGATGAAAAACTGTTTTTT. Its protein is CASSQTGPADEKLFF.

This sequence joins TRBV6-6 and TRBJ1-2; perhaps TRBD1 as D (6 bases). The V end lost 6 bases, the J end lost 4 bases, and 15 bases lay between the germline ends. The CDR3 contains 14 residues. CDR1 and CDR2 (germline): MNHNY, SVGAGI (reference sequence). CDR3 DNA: TGTGCCAGCAGGCCCCGACAAGGGGGCTATGGCTACACCTTC. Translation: CASRPRQGGYGYTF.

CDR3 region: CASSLDTRQGGHEQYV. CDR3 coding DNA: TGTGCCAGCAGCTTAGATACGAGACAGGGAGGCCACGAGCAGTACGTC. The chain carries TRBV7-8 and TRBJ2-7; D perhaps matches TRBD1 (7 bases). The ends were cut back, 1 base at V and 5 bases at J, with 18 bases in the middle. Germline V gives CDR1 SGHVS, CDR2 FQNEAQ. The CDR3 is made up of 16 amino acids.

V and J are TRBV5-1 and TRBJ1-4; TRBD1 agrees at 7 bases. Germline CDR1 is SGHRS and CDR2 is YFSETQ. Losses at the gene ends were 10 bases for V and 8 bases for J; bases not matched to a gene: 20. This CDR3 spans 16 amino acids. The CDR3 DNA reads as TGCGCCTCAAGGGAGACAGGGAGTTCCGTGGGGGAAAAACTGTTTTTT. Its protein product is CASRETGSSVGEKLFF. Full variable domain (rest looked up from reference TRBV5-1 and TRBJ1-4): KAGVTQTPRYLIKTRGQQVTLSCSPISGHRSVSWYQQTPGQGLQFLFEYFSETQRNKGNFPGRFSGRQFSNSRSEMNVSTLELGDSALYLCASRETGSSVGEKLFFGSGTQLSVL.

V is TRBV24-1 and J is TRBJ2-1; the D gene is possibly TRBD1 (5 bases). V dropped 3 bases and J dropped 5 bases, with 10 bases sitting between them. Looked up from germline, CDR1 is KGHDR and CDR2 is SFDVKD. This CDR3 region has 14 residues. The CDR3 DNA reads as TGTGCCACCAGTGATCGGACAATTAACAATGAGCAGTTCTTC. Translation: CATSDRTINNEQFF.

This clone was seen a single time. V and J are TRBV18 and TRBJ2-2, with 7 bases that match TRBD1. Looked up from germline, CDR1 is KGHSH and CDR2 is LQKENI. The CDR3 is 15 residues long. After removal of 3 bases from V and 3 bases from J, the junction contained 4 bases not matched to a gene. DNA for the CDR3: TGTGCCAGCTCACCCACAGGGGCGCACACCGGGGAGCTGTTTTTT. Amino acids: CASSPTGAHTGELFF.

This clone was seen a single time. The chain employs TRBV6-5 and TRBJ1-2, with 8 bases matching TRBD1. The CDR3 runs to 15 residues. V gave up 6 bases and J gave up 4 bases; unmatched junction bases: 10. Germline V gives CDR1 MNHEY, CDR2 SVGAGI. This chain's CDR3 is CASRSAGGAIYGYTF. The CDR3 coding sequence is TGTGCCAGCAGATCCGCAGGGGGCGCTATCTATGGCTACACCTTC.

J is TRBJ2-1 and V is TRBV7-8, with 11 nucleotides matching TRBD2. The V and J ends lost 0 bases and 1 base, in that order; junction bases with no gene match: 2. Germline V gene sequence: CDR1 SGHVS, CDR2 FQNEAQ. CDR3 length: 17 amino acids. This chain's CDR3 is CASSLAPSGGSYNEQFF. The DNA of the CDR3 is TGTGCCAGCAGCTTAGCGCCTAGCGGGGGGTCCTACAATGAGCAGTTCTTC.

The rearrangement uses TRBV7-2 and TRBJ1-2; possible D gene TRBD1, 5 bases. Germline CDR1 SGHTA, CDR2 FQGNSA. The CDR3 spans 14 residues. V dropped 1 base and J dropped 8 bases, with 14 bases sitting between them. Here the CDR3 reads CASSLDIFAGGYTF. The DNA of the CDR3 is TGTGCCAGCAGCTTAGATATCTTCGCAGGGGGCTACACCTTC.

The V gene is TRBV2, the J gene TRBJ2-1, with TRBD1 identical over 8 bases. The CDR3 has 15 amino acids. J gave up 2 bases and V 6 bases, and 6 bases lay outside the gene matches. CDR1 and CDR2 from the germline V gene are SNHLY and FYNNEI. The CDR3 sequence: CASSLDRGAYNEQFF. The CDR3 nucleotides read TGTGCCAGCAGCCTAGACAGGGGAGCCTACAATGAGCAGTTCTTC.

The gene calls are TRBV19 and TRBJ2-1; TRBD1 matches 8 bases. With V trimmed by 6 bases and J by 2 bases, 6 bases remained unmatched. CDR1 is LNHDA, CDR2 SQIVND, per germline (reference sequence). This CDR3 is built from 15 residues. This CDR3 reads CASSFAGGPYNEQFF. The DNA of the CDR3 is TGTGCCAGTAGCTTCGCAGGGGGCCCCTACAATGAGCAGTTCTTC.

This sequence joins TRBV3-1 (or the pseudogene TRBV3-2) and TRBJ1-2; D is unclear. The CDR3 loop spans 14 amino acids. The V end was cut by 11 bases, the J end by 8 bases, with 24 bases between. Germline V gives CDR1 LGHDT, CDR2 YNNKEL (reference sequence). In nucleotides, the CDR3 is TGTGCCTCCAGCCGGGAGGCGGTGCCGAGAGGCTACACCTTC. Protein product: CASSREAVPRGYTF.

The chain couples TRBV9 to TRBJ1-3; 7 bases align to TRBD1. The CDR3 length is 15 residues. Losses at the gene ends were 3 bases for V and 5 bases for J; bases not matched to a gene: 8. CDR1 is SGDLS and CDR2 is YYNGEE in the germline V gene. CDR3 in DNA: TGTGCCAGCAGCGCGAGAGGGGACAGCCGAAACACCATATATTTT. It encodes CASSARGDSRNTIYF.

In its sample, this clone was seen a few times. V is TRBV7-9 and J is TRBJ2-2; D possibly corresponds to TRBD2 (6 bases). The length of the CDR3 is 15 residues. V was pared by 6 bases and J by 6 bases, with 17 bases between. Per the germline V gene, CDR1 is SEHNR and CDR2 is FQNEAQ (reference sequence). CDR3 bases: TGTGCCAGCAGATCTAGCGAGGGAGGTCCCGGGGAGCTGTTTTTT. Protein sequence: CASRSSEGGPGELFF.

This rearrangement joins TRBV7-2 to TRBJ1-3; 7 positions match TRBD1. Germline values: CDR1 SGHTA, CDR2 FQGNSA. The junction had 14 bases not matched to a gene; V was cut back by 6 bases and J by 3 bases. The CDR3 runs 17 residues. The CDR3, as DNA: TGTGCCAGCAGTGTAGCTTCGAGGGGGCGGATTGGAAACACCATATATTTT. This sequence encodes CASSVASRGRIGNTIYF.

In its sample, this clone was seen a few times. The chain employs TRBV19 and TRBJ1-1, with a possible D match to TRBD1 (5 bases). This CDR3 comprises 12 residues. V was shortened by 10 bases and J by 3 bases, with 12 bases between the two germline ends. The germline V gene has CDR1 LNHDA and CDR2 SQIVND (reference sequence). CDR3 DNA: TGTGCCACCAGGGTCCGCGACACTGAAGCTTTCTTT. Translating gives CATRVRDTEAFF.

The CDR3 DNA sequence: TGTGCCAGCAGCCTTTCCGGGACTAGCTACGAGCAGTACGTC. Translating gives CASSLSGTSYEQYV. The chain is built from TRBV14 and TRBJ2-7; 8 bases align to TRBD2. Germline values: CDR1 SGHDN, CDR2 FVKESK. J lost 3 bases, V lost 4 bases, and 5 bases had no gene match. The CDR3 spans 14 residues.